Sequencing of this T cell receptor beta chain was carried out in a study of shared clonotypes between healthy human individuals. Donors had no recently reported acute infections or vaccinations and were HIV-negative. TCRdb's copy holds only in-frame clones and misses some; the assay was immunoSEQ multiplex PCR. The profile shows about 1.5 million clones, about 98% of them singletons. Study-level findings and limits: Relative to clonotypes present in all four donors, those not shared had lower generation probabilities. Naive subsets typically showed greater estimated richness than memory subsets.

Notes on this clone: What it binds is not known.

J was trimmed by 4 bases and V by 5 bases; bases with no gene match: 5. The CDR3 runs to 15 residues. The germline CDR1 and CDR2 sequences are ENHRY and SYGVKD. The sequenced sample was naive CD4+ T cells sorted from blood. The subset here: CD45RA+ positively selected. This sequence was found in a man under 40 in good health. The chain recombines TRBV10-3 with TRBJ2-3; TRBD2 matches 11 bases. Here the CDR3 DNA reads TGTGCCATCAGTACTAGCGGGAGTCTCGCAGATACGCAGTATTTT. This gives the protein CAISTSGSLADTQYF.